This T cell receptor (beta chain) is from a study of cytomegalovirus exposure and HLA in healthy donors. The PCR used 60 Vbeta and 13 Jbeta primers. TCRdb keeps only in-frame clones here, not all; method: immunoSEQ multiplex PCR. The table lists around 150,000 clones, about a tenth of them singletons. General study results and limits: Upon later analysis, HLA-associated TCR beta chains proved more clonally expanded than other, equally common chains. Reportedly, diagnosis of cytomegalovirus status by the classifier showed high specificity and sensitivity. The dataset shows that most TCR sequences were rare, while some public TCRs occurred in many donors.

V dropped 0 bases and J dropped 0 bases, with 24 bases sitting between them. Per the germline V gene, CDR1 is MRHNA and CDR2 is SNTAGT. This CDR3 spans 21 amino acids. This clone was seen a handful of times. Its cognate antigen is unknown. This chain links TRBV6-4 with TRBJ1-5; D is unclear. The receptor comes from a male donor in good health and CMV-seronegative. Sequenced: PBMCs. The CDR3 here is CASSDSISGGPPPYSNQPQHF. The CDR3 nucleotides are TGTGCCAGCAGTGACTCAATTTCAGGAGGTCCCCCCCCTTATAGCAATCAGCCCCAGCATTTT.